This is a list of T cell receptor beta chains from one sample in a study of graft-versus-host responses after intestinal transplantation. The table came from immunoSEQ multiplex PCR; TCRdb's copy has only in-frame clones and leaves some out. The repertoire has roughly 5,000 clones, about 30% of them found once; the top ten carry 4% to 5%. This sample comprised alloreactive CD4+ T cells from a mixed lymphocyte reaction culture, obtained before intestinal transplant. These TCRs come from a human patient who received an intestinal transplant. Both conserved end residues are trimmed from each CDR3. A row's size may be missing; if present it is once, few, many or a size class.

size: -
V: TRBV5-4
J: TRBJ2-6
CDR3: ASSPRGPSGANVLT

size: -
V: TRBV6-5
J: TRBJ1-1
CDR3: ASSYKLRADTEAF

size: few
V: TRBV7-3
J: TRBJ2-7
CDR3: ASSPGTGRNEQY

size: -
V: TRBV7-9
J: TRBJ2-7
CDR3: ASSFGGNPYEQY

size: few
V: TRBV6-6
J: TRBJ1-2
CDR3: ASSAPGQEIGYT

size: few
V: TRBV7-2
J: TRBJ1-3
CDR3: ASSLVAGSGNTIY

size: medium-sized
V: TRBV30
J: TRBJ2-3
CDR3: AWSHRDTQY

size: few
V: TRBV4-1
J: TRBJ1-2
CDR3: ASSQPGQGWVGYT

size: -
V: TRBV11-1
J: TRBJ1-4
CDR3: ASSLGGGAREKLF

size: -
V: TRBV7-2
J: TRBJ2-1
CDR3: ASSLAHLGSGEQF

size: many
V: TRBV4-2
J: TRBJ2-5
CDR3: ASSQEPRGGRETQY

size: medium-sized
V: TRBV5-1
J: TRBJ1-2
CDR3: ASSLPGYGYT

size: medium-sized
V: TRBV11-2
J: TRBJ2-7
CDR3: ASSLGSSGRYYEQY

size: large
V: TRBV30
J: TRBJ1-4
CDR3: AWRTAGTNEKLF

size: -
V: TRBV5-1
J: TRBJ2-1
CDR3: ASSLGPFNEQF